The 6 T cell receptor beta chains below all came from one sample that was sequenced in a study of PD-1 blockade in classical Hodgkin lymphoma. Profiling relied on immunoSEQ multiplex PCR, and the TCRdb table lists in-frame clones only, not all of them. The data show 55,000 to 65,000 clones, with 75% to 90% seen just once and approximately 15% held by the top ten. All trial patients relapsed after autologous stem cell transplantation. The starting material was peripheral blood mononuclear cells (PBMCs), obtained at baseline. These receptors came from a human donor with classical Hodgkin lymphoma.

This sequence joins TRBV18 and TRBJ2-3; the D gene is possibly TRBD1 (6 bases). This CDR3 contains 13 residues. Germline V lookup: CDR1 KGHSH, CDR2 LQKENI. V was clipped by 5 bases and J by 2 bases, with 8 bases between them. The DNA for the CDR3 is TGTGCCAGCTCAAGACAGGACACAGATACGCAGTATTTT. Its translation is CASSRQDTDTQYF.

This chain joins TRBV2 and TRBJ2-3, with 7 bases aligning to TRBD1. This CDR3 has 16 amino acids. V shed 2 bases and J 5 bases; nucleotides not matched to a gene: 10. The germline V gene encodes CDR1 SNHLY and CDR2 FYNNEI. The DNA for the CDR3 is TGTGCCAGCAGTGAATTCAGAGGGGGCCAGGTAGATACGCAGTATTTT. Protein: CASSEFRGGQVDTQYF.

The rearrangement uses TRBV5-1 and TRBJ1-2; D is unclear. The germline V gene encodes CDR1 SGHRS and CDR2 YFSETQ. The length of the CDR3 is 14 residues. Between the trimmed V and J ends, which lost 0 bases and 2 bases, there was a span of 8 bases. CDR3 nucleotide sequence: TGCGCCAGCAGCTTGGAGCAGAACAACTATGGCTACACCTTC. Protein: CASSLEQNNYGYTF. Full variable domain (remainder filled in from reference TRBV5-1 and TRBJ1-2): KAGVTQTPRYLIKTRGQQVTLSCSPISGHRSVSWYQQTPGQGLQFLFEYFSETQRNKGNFPGRFSGRQFSNSRSEMNVSTLELGDSALYLCASSLEQNNYGYTFGSGTRLTVV.

The rearrangement links TRBV7-9 to TRBJ1-1; tentative D call: TRBD1 (5 bases). CDR3 length: 15 amino acids. CDR1 and CDR2 from the germline V gene are SEHNR and FQNEAQ (reference sequence). V lost 3 bases and J 4 bases, leaving 15 bases between the germline ends. The CDR3 DNA reads TGTGCCAGCAGCTTTAACCCGACGGGGGGCACTGAAGCTTTCTTT. Protein product: CASSFNPTGGTEAFF.

The chain links TRBV15 to TRBJ1-4, with D possibly being TRBD1 (5 bases). The germline V and J ends were trimmed by 0 bases and 3 bases, with 11 bases remaining between them. This CDR3 region has 16 residues. Germline CDR1 LNHNV, CDR2 YYDKDF (reference sequence). In nucleotides, the CDR3 is TGTGCCACCAGCAGAGATGGGGGGTTGGCTAATGAAAAACTGTTTTTT. Translation: CATSRDGGLANEKLFF.

J is TRBJ1-1 and V is TRBV19; TRBD1 aligns across 8 bases. Germline-derived CDR1 and CDR2 are LNHDA and SQIVND (reference sequence). The CDR3 totals 15 residues. J was trimmed by 1 base and V by 4 bases; bases with no gene match: 5. The CDR3 nucleotides are TGTGCCAGTAGTACCCAGGGGGCTTGGAACACTGAAGCTTTCTTT. This translates into CASSTQGAWNTEAFF.